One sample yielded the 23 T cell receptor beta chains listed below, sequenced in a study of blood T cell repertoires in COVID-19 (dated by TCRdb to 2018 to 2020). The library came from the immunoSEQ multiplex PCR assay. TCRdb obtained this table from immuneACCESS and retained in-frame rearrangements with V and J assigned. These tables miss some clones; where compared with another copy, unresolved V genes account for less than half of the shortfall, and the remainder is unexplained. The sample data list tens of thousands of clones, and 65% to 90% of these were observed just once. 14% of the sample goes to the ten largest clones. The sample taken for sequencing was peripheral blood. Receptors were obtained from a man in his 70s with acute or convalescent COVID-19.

The CDR3 DNA follows: TGTGCCAGCAGCTTCTACTATGGCTACACCTTC. The encoded protein is CASSFYYGYTF. The gene calls are TRBV7-2 and TRBJ1-2; no clear D. Trimming removed 3 bases from V and 3 bases from J, with 2 bases in between. The germline gives CDR1 SGHTA, CDR2 FQGNSA. The CDR3 contains 11 residues.

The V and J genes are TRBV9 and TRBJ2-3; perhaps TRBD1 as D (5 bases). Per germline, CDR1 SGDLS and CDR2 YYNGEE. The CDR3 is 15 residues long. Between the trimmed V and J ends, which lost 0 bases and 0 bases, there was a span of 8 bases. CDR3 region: CASSVEGISTDTQYF. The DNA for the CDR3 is TGTGCCAGCAGCGTAGAGGGGATTAGCACAGATACGCAGTATTTT. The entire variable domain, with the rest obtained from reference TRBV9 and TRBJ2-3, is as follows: DSGVTQTPKHLITATGQRVTLRCSPRSGDLSVYWYQQSLDQGLQFLIQYYNGEERAKGNILERFSAQQFPDLHSELNLSSLELGDSALYFCASSVEGISTDTQYFGPGTRLTVL.

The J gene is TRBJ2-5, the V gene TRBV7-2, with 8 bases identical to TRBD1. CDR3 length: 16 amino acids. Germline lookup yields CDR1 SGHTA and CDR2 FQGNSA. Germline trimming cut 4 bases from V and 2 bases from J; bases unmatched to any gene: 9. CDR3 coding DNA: TGTGCCAGCAGCTCTAGGACAGGGAGGCCTCAAGAGACCCAGTACTTC. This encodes CASSSRTGRPQETQYF.

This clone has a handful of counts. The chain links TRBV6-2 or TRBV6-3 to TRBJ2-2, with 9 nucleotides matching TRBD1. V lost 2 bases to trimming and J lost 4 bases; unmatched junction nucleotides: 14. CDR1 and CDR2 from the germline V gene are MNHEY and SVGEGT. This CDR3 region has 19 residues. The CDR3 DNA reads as TGTGCCAGCAGTTACGACAGGGGATACAGGGGGCGCAGCACCGGGGAGCTGTTTTTT. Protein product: CASSYDRGYRGRSTGELFF.

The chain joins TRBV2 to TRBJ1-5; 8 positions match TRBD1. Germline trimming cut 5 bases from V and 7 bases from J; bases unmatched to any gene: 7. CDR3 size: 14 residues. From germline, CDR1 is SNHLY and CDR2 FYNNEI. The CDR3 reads CASSSGQGGQPQHF. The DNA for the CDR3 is TGTGCCAGCAGTTCCGGACAGGGAGGGCAGCCCCAGCATTTT. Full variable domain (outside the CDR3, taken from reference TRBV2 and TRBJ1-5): EPEVTQTPSHQVTQMGQEVILRCVPISNHLYFYWYRQILGQKVEFLVSFYNNEISEKSEIFDDQFSVERPDGSNFTLKIRSTKLEDSAMYFCASSSGQGGQPQHFGDGTRLSIL.

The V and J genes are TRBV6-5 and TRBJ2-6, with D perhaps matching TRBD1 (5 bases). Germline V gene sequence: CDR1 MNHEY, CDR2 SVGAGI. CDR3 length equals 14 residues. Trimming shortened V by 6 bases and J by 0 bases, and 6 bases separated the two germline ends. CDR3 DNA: TGTGCCAGCAGACAGGTCTCTGGGGCCAACGTCCTGACTTTC. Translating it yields CASRQVSGANVLTF.

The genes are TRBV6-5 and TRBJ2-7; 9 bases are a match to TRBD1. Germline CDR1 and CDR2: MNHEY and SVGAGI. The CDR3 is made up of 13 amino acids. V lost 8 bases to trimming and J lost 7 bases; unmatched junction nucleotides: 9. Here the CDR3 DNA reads TGTGCCAGCCAGACGGACAGGGGCGGGGAGCAGTACGTC. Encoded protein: CASQTDRGGEQYV.

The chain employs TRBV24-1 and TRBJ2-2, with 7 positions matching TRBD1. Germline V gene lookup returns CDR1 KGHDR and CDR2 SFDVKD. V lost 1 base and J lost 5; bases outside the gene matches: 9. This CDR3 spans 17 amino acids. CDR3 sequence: CATSDFGRQGGTGELFF. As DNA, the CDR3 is TGTGCCACCAGTGATTTTGGGCGACAGGGTGGAACCGGGGAGCTGTTTTTT.

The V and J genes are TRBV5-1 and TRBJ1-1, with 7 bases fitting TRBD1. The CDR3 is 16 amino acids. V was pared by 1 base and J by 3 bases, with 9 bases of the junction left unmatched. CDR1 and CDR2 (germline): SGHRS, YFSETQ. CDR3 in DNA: TGCGCCAGCAGCTTGACGCAGGGGGTAGGGTACACTGAAGCTTTCTTT. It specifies CASSLTQGVGYTEAFF.

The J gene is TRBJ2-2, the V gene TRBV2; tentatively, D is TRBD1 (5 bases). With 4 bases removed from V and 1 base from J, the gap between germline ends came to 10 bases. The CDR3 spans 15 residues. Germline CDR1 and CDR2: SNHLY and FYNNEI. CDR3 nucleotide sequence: TGTGCCAGCAGTGTACAGGCCATGAACACCGGGGAGCTGTTTTTT. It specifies CASSVQAMNTGELFF.

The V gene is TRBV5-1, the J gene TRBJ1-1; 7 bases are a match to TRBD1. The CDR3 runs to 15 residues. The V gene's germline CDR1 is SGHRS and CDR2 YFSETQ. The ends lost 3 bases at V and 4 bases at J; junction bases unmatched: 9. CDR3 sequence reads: CASSYEQGLGTEAFF. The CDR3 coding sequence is TGCGCCAGCAGCTATGAACAGGGGCTGGGCACTGAAGCTTTCTTT. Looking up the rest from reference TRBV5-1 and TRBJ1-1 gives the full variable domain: KAGVTQTPRYLIKTRGQQVTLSCSPISGHRSVSWYQQTPGQGLQFLFEYFSETQRNKGNFPGRFSGRQFSNSRSEMNVSTLELGDSALYLCASSYEQGLGTEAFFGQGTRLTVV.

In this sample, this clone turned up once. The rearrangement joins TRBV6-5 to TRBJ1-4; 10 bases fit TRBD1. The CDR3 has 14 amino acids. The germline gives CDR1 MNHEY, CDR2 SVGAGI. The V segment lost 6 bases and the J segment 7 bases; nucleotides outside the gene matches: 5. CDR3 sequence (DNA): TGTGCCAGCAGCTCCGGGACAGGGGTTGAAAAACTGTTTTTT. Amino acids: CASSSGTGVEKLFF.

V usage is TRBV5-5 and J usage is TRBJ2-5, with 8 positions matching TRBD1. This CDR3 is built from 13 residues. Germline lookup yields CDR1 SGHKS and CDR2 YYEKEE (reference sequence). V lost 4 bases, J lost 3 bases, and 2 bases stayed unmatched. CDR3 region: CASSKDREETQYF. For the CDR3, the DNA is TGTGCCAGCAGCAAGGACAGGGAAGAGACCCAGTACTTC.

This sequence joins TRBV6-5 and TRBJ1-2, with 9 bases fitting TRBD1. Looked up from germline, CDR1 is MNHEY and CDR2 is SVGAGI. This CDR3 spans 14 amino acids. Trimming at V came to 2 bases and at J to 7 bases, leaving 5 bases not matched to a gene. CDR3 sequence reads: CASSYGTQGAGYTF. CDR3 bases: TGTGCCAGCAGTTACGGGACACAGGGGGCTGGCTACACCTTC.

CDR3 protein: CASSQISGNTIYF. CDR3 sequence (DNA): TGTGCCAGCAGCCAAATATCTGGAAACACCATATATTTT. The chain has TRBV3-1 (or the pseudogene TRBV3-2) and TRBJ1-3, with D unclear. Germline V gives CDR1 LGHDT, CDR2 YNNKEL (reference sequence). V was pared by 2 bases and J by 1 base, with 3 bases between. The CDR3 loop spans 13 amino acids.

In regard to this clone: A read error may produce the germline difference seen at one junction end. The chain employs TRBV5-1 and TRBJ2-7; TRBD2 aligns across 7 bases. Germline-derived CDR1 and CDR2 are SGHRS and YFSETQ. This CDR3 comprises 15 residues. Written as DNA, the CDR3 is TGCGCCAGCACCTTGTCGTGGGAGGGCCTCTACGAGCAGTACTTC. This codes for CASTLSWEGLYEQYF.

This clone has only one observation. The CDR3 DNA sequence: TGTGCCAGTAGTTCTCACTGGACAGGGGGCGAACAGCCCCAGCATTTT. Translating it yields CASSSHWTGGEQPQHF. V is TRBV19 and J is TRBJ1-5; TRBD1 aligns across 11 bases. Germline V gives CDR1 LNHDA, CDR2 SQIVND (reference sequence). The CDR3 spans 16 residues. J gave up 7 bases and V 5 bases, and 10 bases lay outside the gene matches. The variable domain in full, completed from reference TRBV19 and TRBJ1-5, reads DGGITQSPKYLFRKEGQNVTLSCEQNLNHDAMYWYRQDPGQGLRLIYYSQIVNDFQKGDIAEGYSVSREKKESFPLTVTSAQKNPTAFYLCASSSHWTGGEQPQHFGDGTRLSIL.

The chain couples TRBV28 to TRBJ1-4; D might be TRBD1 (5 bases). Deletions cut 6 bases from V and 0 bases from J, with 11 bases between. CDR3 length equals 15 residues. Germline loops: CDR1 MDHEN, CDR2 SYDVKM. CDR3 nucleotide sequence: TGTGCCAGCAGATCAGGGTTCGCAACTAATGAAAAACTGTTTTTT. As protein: CASRSGFATNEKLFF.

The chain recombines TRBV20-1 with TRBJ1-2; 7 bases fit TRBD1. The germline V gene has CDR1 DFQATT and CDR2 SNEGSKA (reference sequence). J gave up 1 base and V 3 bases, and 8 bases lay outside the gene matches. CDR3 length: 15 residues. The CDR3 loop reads CSASKQGSINYGYTF. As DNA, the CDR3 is TGCAGTGCTAGTAAACAGGGGAGTATTAACTATGGCTACACCTTC.

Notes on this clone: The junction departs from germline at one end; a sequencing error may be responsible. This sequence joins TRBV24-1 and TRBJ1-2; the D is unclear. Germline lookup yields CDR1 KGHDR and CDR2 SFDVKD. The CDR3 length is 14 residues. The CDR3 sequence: CATSGLANHYGYTF. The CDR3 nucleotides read TGTGCCACCAGTGGTTTGGCGAATCACTATGGCTACACCTTC.

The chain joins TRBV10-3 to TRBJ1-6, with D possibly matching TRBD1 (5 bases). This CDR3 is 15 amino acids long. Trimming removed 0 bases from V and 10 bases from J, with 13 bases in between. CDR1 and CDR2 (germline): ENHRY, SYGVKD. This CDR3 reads CAISESGGVLSPLHF. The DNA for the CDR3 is TGTGCCATCAGTGAGTCGGGGGGGGTACTCTCACCCCTCCACTTT.

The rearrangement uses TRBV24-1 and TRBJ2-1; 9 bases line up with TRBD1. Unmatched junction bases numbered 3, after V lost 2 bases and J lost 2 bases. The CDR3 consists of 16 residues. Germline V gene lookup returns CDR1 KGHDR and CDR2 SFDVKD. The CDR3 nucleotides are TGTGCCACCAGTGATTGGACAGGGGTGGCCTACAATGAGCAGTTCTTC. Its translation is CATSDWTGVAYNEQFF.

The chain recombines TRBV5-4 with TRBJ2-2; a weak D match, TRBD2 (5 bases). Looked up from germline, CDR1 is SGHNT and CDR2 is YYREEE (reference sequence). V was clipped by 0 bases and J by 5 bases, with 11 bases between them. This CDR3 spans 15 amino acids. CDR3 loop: CASSLGSETTGELFF. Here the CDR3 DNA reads TGTGCCAGCAGCTTGGGTAGCGAAACAACCGGGGAGCTGTTTTTT.